This record covers a single TCR beta chain. V gave up 0 bases and J gave up 7 bases, with 7 bases separating them. CDR3 length equals 13 residues. Germline loops: CDR1 WNHNN, CDR2 SYGVQD (reference sequence). Original processing notes: For nucleated cells, counts were estimated from reference gene primer amplification. Method: immunoSEQ multiplex PCR; TCRdb's copy keeps in-frame clones and lacks some. Clone size and the V and J calls come from that table; the DNA yielded D and trimming. The table shows about 53,000 clones, with almost 85% occurring only once. This record belongs to a study of blood T cell repertoires in COVID-19. Study in general: Sites in the United States, Italy and Spain provided acute and convalescent COVID-19 samples. Sources were T cells, B-cell-depleted T cells, or PBMCs; the material itself was cDNA or gDNA.

The chain combines TRBV10-1 with TRBJ2-1; D is perhaps TRBD2 (5 bases). Sequencing used peripheral blood. This receptor was obtained from a human donor in a cohort sampled during active COVID-19. This CDR3 reads CASSESRDNEQFF. Written as DNA, the CDR3 is TGCGCCAGCAGTGAGTCGAGGGATAATGAGCAGTTCTTC.